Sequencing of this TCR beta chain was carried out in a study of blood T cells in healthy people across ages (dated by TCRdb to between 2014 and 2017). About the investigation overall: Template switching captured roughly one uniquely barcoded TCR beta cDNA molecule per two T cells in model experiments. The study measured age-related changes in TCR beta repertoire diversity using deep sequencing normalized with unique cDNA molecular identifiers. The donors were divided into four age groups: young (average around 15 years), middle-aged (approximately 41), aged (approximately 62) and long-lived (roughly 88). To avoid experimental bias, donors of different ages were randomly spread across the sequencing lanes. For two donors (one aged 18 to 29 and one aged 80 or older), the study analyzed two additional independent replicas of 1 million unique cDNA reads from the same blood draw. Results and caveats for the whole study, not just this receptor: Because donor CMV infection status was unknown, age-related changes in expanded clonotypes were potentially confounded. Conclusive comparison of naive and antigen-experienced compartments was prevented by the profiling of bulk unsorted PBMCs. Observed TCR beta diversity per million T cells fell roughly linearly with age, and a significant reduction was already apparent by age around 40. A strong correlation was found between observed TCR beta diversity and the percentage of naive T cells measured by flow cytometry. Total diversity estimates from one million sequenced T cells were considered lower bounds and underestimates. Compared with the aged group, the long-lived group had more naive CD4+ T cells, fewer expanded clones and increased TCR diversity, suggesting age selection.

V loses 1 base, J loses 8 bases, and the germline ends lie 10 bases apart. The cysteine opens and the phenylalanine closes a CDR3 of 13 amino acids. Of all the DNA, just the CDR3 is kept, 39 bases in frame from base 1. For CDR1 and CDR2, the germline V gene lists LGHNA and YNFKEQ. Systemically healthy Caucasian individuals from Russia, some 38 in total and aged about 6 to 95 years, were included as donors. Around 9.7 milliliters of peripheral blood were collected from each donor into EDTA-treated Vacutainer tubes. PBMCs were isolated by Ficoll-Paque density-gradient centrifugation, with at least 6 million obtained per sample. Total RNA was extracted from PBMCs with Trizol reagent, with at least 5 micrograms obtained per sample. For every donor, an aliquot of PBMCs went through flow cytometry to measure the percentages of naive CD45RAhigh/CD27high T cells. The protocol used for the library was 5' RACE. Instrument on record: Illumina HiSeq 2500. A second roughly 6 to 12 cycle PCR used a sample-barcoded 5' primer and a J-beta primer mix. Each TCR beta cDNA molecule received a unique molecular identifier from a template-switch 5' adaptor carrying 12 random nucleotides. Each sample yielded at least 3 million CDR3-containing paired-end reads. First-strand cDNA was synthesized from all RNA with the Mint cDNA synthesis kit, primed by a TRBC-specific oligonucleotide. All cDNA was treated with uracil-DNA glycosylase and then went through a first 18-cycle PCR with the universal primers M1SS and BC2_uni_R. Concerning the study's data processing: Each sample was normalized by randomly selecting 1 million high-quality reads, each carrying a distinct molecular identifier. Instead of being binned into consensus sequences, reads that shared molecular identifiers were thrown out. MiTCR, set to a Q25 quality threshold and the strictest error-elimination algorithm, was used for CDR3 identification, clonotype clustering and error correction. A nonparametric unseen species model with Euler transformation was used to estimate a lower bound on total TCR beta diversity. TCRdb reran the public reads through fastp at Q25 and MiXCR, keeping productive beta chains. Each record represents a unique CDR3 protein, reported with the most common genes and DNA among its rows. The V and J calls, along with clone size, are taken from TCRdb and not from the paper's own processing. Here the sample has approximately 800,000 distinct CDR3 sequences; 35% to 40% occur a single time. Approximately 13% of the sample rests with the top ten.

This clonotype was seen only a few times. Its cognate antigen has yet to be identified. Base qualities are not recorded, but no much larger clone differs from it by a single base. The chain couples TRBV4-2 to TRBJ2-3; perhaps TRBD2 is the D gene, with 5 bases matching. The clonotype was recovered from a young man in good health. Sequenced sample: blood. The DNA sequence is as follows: TGTGCCAGCAGCCAAGTACTGGAGGCTACGCAGTATTTT. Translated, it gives CASSQVLEATQYF.